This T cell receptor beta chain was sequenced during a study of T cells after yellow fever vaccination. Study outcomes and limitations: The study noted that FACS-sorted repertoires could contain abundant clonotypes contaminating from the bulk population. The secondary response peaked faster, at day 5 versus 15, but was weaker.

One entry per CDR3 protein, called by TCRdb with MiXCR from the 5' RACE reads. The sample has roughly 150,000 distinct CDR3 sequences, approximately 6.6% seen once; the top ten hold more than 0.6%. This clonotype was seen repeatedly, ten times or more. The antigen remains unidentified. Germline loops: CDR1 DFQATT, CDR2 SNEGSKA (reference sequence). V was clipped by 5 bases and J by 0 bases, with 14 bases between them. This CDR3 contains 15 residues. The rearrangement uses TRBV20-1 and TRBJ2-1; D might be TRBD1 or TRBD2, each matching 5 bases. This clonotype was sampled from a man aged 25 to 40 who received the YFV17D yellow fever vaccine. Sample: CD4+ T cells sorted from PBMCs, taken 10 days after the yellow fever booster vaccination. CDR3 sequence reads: CSAPSWGSSYNEQFF. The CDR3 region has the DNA TGCAGTGCTCCTAGTTGGGGGAGCTCCTACAATGAGCAGTTCTTC.